This T cell receptor beta chain was recorded in a study of blood T cell repertoires in COVID-19. Study as a whole: The cDNA or gDNA used as material had been derived from T cells, B-cell-depleted T cells, or PBMCs.

CDR3 size: 14 residues. Trimming removed 6 bases from V and 0 bases from J, with 11 bases in between. The germline V gene encodes CDR1 LNHDA and CDR2 SQIVND (reference sequence). Seattle researchers signed up patients amid active infection and tracked them longitudinally. Sequencing used immunoSEQ multiplex PCR; TCRdb keeps in-frame clones, though not all of them. The top ten clones hold roughly 1.9% of a sample with 150,000 to 200,000 clones, approximately 93% of them seen once. This TCR derives from a woman aged 60-75 years with COVID-19, enrolled during active disease. The specimen was peripheral blood. V and J are TRBV19 and TRBJ1-1, with no clear D. The CDR3 reads CASSDRGMNTEAFF. The DNA for the CDR3 is TGTGCCAGTAGCGACCGGGGAATGAACACTGAAGCTTTCTTT.